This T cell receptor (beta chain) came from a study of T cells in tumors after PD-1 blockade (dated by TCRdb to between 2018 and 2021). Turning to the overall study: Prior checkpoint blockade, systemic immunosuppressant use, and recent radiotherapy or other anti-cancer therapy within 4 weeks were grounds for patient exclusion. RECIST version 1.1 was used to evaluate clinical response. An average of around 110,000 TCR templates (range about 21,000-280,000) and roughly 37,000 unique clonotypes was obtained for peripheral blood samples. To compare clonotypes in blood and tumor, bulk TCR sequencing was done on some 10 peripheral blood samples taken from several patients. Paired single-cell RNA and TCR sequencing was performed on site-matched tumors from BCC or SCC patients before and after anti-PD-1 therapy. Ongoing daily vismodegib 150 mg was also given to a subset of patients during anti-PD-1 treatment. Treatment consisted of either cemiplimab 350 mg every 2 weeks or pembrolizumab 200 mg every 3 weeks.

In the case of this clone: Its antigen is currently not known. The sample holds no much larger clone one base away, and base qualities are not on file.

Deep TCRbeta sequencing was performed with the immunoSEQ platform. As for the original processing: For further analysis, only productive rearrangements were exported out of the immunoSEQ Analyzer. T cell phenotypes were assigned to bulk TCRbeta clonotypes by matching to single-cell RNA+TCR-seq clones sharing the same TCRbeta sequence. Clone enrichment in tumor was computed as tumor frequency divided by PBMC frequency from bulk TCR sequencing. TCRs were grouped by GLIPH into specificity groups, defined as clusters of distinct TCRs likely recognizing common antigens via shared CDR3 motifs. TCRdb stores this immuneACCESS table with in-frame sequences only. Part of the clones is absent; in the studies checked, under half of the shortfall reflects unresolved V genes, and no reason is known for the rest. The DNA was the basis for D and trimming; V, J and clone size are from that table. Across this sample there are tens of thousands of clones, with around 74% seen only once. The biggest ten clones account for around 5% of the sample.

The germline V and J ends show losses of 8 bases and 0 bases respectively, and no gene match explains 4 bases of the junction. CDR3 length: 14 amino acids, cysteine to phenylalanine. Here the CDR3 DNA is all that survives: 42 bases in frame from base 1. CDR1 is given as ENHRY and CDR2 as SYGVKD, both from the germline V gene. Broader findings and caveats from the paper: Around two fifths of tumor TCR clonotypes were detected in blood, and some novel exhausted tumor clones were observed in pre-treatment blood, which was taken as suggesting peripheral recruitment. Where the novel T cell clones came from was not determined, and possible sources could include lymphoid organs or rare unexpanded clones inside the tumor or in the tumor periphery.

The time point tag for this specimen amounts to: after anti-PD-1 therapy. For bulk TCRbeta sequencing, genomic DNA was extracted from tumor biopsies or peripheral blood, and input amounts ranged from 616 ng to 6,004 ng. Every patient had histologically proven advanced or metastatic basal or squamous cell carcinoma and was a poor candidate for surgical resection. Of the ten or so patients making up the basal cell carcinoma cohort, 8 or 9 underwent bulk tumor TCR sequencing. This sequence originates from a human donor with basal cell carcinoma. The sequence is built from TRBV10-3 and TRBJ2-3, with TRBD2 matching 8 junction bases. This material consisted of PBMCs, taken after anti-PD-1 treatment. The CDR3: CAIGERGSTDTQYF. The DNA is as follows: TGTGCCATCGGGGAGCGGGGGAGCACAGATACGCAGTATTTT.